This entry is about one T cell receptor beta chain. Time point here: after neoadjuvant nivolumab, at surgical resection. Data came from immunoSEQ multiplex PCR; TCRdb stores just in-frame clones and leaves some out. This sample yields 9,500 to 15,000 clones, of which about 64% are seen a single time; approximately 2.3% belongs to the top ten. These data come from a study of neoadjuvant anti-PD-1 for oral cavity cancer. The TCR was taken from a person between 40 and 85 years old with oral cavity squamous cell carcinoma. The material sequenced was PBMCs, taken after nivolumab (anti-PD-1) treatment.

This chain's CDR3 is CASSFLGLGKGKGYEQYF. DNA of the CDR3: TGTGCCAGCAGTTTCCTGGGCTTGGGAAAAGGGAAGGGCTACGAGCAGTACTTC. The chain carries TRBV27 and TRBJ2-7; no reliable D call. The CDR3 extends over 18 amino acids. Trimming removed 3 bases from V and 3 bases from J, with 24 bases in between. Germline V CDR1 and CDR2: MNHEY, SMNVEV (reference sequence).